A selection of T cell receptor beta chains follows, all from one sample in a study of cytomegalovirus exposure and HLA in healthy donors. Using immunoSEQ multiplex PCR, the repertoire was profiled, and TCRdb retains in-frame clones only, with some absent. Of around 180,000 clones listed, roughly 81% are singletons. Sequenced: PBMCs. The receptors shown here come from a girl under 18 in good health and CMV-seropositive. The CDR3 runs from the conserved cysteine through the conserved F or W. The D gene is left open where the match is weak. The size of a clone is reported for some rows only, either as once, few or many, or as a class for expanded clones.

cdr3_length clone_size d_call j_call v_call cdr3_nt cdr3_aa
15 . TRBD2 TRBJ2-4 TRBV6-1 TGTGCCAGCGCTAGCGGGGCGGGGGCCAAAAACATTCAGTACTTC CASASGAGAKNIQYF
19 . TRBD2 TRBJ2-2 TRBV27 TGTGCCAGCAGTCCCATAAATCGTCTAGCGGGGACGAACACTGGGGAGCTGTTTTTT CASSPINRLAGTNTGELFF
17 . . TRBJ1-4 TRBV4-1 TGCGCCAGCAGCCCGCGTGATAGTGGACAGTTTAATGAAAAACTGTTTTTT CASSPRDSGQFNEKLFF
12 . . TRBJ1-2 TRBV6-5 TGTGCCAGCAGTTACAGGGGCCATGGCTACACCTTC CASSYRGHGYTF
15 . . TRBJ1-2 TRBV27 TGTGCCAGCAGTTTATCGCCAGGACTTAACTATGGCTACACCTTC CASSLSPGLNYGYTF
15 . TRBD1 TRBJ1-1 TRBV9 TGTGCCAGCAGCGTAGGGGACAGGGTGGCCACTGAAGCTTTCTTT CASSVGDRVATEAFF
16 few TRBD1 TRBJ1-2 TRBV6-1 TGTGCCAGCAGTGAAAGTAGAAACAGGGGGCCGTATGGCTACACCTTC CASSESRNRGPYGYTF
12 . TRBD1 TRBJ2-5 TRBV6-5 TGTGCCAGCAAGAGGGGGCACGAGACCCAGTACTTC CASKRGHETQYF
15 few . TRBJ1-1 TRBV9 TGTGCCAGCAGCGTAGATCCGGGGAAGAACACTGAAGCTTTCTTT CASSVDPGKNTEAFF
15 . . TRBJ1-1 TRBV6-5 TGTGCCAGCTTCCGAGGTCTGGACAGGAACACTGAAGCTTTCTTT CASFRGLDRNTEAFF